The entry below describes one T cell receptor beta chain. Its antigen is not known. The data were obtained in a study of blood T cells in healthy people across ages. Study-level results: With naive T cell percentage, TCR beta diversity showed a strong correlation.

The second PCR ran roughly 6 to 11 cycles with a sample-barcoded 5' primer and J-beta primers. In TCRdb, the 5' RACE reads were re-called with MiXCR into one record per CDR3 protein. This sample yields roughly 2 million distinct CDR3 sequences, of which just under 50% are seen a single time; around 2.1% belongs to the top ten. The germline V and J ends were trimmed by 8 bases and 4 bases, with 14 bases remaining between them. CDR1 is SGHTA and CDR2 is FQGNSA in the germline V gene. There are 13 residues in the CDR3. The TCR sequence derives from a middle-aged woman in good health. The source material was blood. The rearrangement links TRBV7-2 to TRBJ1-2, with no clear D. The CDR3: CASRERVGYGYTF. Here the CDR3 DNA reads TGTGCCAGCCGGGAGAGGGTCGGCTATGGCTACACCTTC.